This is a list of T cell receptor beta chains from one sample in a study of T cells in Graves' hyperthyroidism and ophthalmopathy. MiXCR was run by TCRdb on the multiplex PCR reads, yielding one entry per CDR3 protein. The data show about 350,000 distinct CDR3 sequences, with approximately 15% seen just once and around 24% held by the top ten. The source material was blood. The receptors originated from a woman under 40 with Graves' hyperthyroidism. Both conserved end residues are part of each CDR3. The D gene is left open where the match is weak. Rows give clone size only sometimes, using once, few, many, or a class for an expanded clone.

j_call v_call d_call clone_size cdr3_nt cdr3_aa
TRBJ2-7 TRBV28 NA many TGTGCCAGCAGGCCCTTTGTGACTCCGGGGTACGAGCAGTACTTC CASRPFVTPGYEQYF
TRBJ2-5 TRBV4-1 NA many TGCGCCAGCAGCCAAGAACCGACCCCCCAAGAGACCCAGTACTTC CASSQEPTPQETQYF
TRBJ1-2 TRBV2 NA many TGTGCCAGCTTTCCAGGGAAGTACTATGGCTACACCTTC CASFPGKYYGYTF
TRBJ2-1 TRBV7-2 NA few TGTGCCAGCAGCTCTCTCACGGCGAGCTCCTACAATGAGCAGTTCTTC CASSSLTASSYNEQFF
TRBJ2-7 TRBV11-2 NA few TGTGCCAGCAGCTTGGGGAGTTTCTACGAGCAGTACTTC CASSLGSFYEQYF
TRBJ1-1 TRBV5-5 NA many TGTGCCAGCAGCTCTATGGACGGTAGGAGGGGAGCTTTCTTT CASSSMDGRRGAFF
TRBJ2-5 TRBV4-2 NA NA TGTGCCAGCAGCCAAGGTCCGGGAGAGGAGACCCAGTACTTC CASSQGPGEETQYF
TRBJ2-6 TRBV7-2 NA many TGTGCCAGCAGCCGAGACGCGGCGAGGGGTGGGGCCAACGTCCTGACTTTC CASSRDAARGGANVLTF
TRBJ1-2 TRBV28 TRBD1 many TGTGCCAGCACAGGGGACAGGGGGCTCTATGGCTACACCTTC CASTGDRGLYGYTF
TRBJ2-1 TRBV28 NA many TGTGCCAGCACATCGGGACGTCACAATGAGCAGTTCTTC CASTSGRHNEQFF
TRBJ2-2 TRBV19 NA few TGTGCCAGTCGGTCCAGGGTAAACACCGGGGAGCTGTTTTTT CASRSRVNTGELFF
TRBJ2-3 TRBV29-1 NA many TGCAGCGTTGCGGACGGGAGTTACACAGATACGCAGTATTTT CSVADGSYTDTQYF
TRBJ2-7 TRBV5-1 TRBD1 NA TGCGCCAGCAGTCGGACTTCGACAGGGTCCTACGAGCAGTACTTC CASSRTSTGSYEQYF
TRBJ2-1 TRBV24-1 TRBD1 NA TGTGCCACCAATGGGGACAGTGAGCAGTTCTTC CATNGDSEQFF
TRBJ2-2 TRBV24-1 NA many TGTGCCACCAGTGATGACGTGCCGGGCACCGGGGAGCTGTTTTTT CATSDDVPGTGELFF
TRBJ1-2 TRBV28 NA many TGTGCCAGCAGCGAGGGATTGGGCGGTCGGACTAACTATGGCTACACCTTC CASSEGLGGRTNYGYTF
TRBJ1-5 TRBV20-1 NA NA TGCAGTGCTAGACGTGGGAGGGGGGGCACTAGCAATCAGCCCCAGCATTTT CSARRGRGGTSNQPQHF
TRBJ2-1 TRBV12-3/TRBV12-4 TRBD2 NA TGTGCCAGCAGTTCCCGATTTAGCGGGGGGGCTAATGAGCAGTTCTTC CASSSRFSGGANEQFF
TRBJ2-7 TRBV27 TRBD1 NA TGTGCCAGCAGTTCGCTAGCGGGACAGGGGGCTCACGAGCAGTACTTC CASSSLAGQGAHEQYF
TRBJ2-4 TRBV2 TRBD2 many TGTGCCAGCAGTCCCGCGTCTATAGCGGGAGTAAGGTCAGCCAAAAACATTCAGTACTTC CASSPASIAGVRSAKNIQYF
TRBJ2-1 TRBV14 TRBD2 few TGTGCCAGCAGCCTACTAGCGGGGCCTCATTACAATGAGCAGTTCTTC CASSLLAGPHYNEQFF
TRBJ2-5 TRBV6-1 NA many TGTGCCAGCAGTGAACCGCCCGGGGCCGGCCAAGAGACCCAGTACTTC CASSEPPGAGQETQYF
TRBJ2-7 TRBV4-2 TRBD2 NA TGTGCCAGCAGCCAAGAGATAGGACTAGCGGGAGATGAGCAGTACTTC CASSQEIGLAGDEQYF